This entry lists 2 T cell receptor beta chains sequenced from one sample in a study of Ad26.COV2.S vaccination and SARS-CoV-2 variants. Produced via immunoSEQ multiplex PCR; TCRdb's table is partial and in-frame only. Here the sample spans about 320,000 clones, about 86% being singletons. Treatment denoted: some 19 received Ad26.COV2.S at low or high dose, single or two shots; roughly 5 received placebo; per-sample allocation not given. Collection of samples fell on day 63 after the first vaccine or placebo injection. The material sequenced was peripheral blood, taken in a trial of Ad26.COV2.S vaccine versus placebo. The source of these receptors is a person aged 18 to 59 who received the Ad26.COV2.S COVID-19 vaccine or a placebo.

This chain connects TRBV29-1 to TRBJ1-2; tentative D call: TRBD1 (6 bases). Trimming pared 3 bases from V and 3 bases from J, leaving 14 bases between. This CDR3 has 14 amino acids. Germline lookup yields CDR1 SQVTM and CDR2 ANQGSEA. CDR3 nucleotide sequence: TGCAGCGTTGACCTCAGGGGCGCTTACTATGGCTACACCTTC. Protein: CSVDLRGAYYGYTF.

The rearrangement uses TRBV20-1 and TRBJ1-1, with D possibly TRBD1 on 5 matching bases. The V end was cut by 8 bases, the J end by 11 bases, with 18 bases between. The CDR3 consists of 11 residues. The V gene's germline CDR1 is DFQATT and CDR2 SNEGSKA (reference sequence). The DNA for the CDR3 is TGCAGTCGGGGCCGACTGTCGGACGCTTTCTTT. Translated, it gives CSRGRLSDAFF.